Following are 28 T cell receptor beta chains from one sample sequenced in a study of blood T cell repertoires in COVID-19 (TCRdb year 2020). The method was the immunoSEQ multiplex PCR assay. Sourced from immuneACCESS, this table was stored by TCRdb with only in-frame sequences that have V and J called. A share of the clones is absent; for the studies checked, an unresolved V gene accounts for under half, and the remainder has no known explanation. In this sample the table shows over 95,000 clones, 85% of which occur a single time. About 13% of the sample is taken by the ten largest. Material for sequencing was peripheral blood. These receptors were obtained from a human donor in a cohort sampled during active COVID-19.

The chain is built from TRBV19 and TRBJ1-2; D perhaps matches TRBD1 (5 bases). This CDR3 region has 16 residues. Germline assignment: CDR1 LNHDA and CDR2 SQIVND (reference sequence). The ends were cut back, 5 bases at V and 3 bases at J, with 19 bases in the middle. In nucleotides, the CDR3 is TGTGCCAGTAGTGAACAGACTCCGGGGGTCTACTATGGCTACACCTTC. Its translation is CASSEQTPGVYYGYTF.

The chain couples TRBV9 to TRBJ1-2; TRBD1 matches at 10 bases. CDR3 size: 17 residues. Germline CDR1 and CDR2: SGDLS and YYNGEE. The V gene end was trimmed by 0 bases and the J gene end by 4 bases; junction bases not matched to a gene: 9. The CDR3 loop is CASSVDSGQGIIYGYTF. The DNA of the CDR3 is TGTGCCAGCAGCGTAGACTCGGGACAGGGGATCATCTATGGCTACACCTTC.

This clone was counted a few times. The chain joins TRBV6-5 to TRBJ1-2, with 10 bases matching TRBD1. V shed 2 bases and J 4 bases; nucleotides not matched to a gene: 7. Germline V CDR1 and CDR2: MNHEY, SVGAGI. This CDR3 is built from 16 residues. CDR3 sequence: CASSYLRTGGGYGYTF. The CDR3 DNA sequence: TGTGCCAGCAGTTACCTGCGGACAGGGGGGGGCTATGGCTACACCTTC.

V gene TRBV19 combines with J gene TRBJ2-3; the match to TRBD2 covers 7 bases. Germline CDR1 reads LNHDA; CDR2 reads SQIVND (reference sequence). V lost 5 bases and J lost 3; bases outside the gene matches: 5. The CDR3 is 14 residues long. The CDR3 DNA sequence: TGTGCCAGTAGTTTTTTAGCGGGTACAGATACGCAGTATTTT. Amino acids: CASSFLAGTDTQYF.

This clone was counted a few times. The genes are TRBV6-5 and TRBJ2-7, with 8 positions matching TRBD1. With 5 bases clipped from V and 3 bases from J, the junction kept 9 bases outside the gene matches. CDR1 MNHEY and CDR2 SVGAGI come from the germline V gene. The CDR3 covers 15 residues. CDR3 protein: CASSRLTGVVYEQYF. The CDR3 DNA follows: TGTGCCAGCAGTCGTCTGACAGGGGTGGTCTACGAGCAGTACTTC.

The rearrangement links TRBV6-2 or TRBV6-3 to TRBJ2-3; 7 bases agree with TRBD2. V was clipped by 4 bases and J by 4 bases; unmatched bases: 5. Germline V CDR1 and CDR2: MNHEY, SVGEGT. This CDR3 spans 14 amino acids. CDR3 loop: CASSWSGVADTQYF. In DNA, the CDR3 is TGTGCCAGCAGTTGGAGCGGGGTCGCAGATACGCAGTATTTT.

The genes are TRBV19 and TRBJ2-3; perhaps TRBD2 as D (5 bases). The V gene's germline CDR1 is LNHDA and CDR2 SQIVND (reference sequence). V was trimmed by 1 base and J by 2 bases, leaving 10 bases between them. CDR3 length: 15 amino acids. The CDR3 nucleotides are TGTGCCAGTAGTATAGGCCCGGGGTACACAGATACGCAGTATTTT. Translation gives CASSIGPGYTDTQYF.

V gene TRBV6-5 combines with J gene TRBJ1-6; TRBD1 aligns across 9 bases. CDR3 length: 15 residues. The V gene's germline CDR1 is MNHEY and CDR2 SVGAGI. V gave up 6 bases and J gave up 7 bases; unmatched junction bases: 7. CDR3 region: CASRSQGAGNSPLHF. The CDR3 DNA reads TGTGCCAGCAGATCACAGGGGGCGGGGAATTCACCCCTCCACTTT.

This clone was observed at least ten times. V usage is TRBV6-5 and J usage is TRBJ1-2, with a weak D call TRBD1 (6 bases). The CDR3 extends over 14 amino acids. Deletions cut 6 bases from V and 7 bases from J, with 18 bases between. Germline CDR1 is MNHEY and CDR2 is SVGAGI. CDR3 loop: CASRRPGQKVGYTF. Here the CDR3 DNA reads TGTGCCAGCAGGCGACCCGGACAGAAGGTTGGCTACACCTTC.

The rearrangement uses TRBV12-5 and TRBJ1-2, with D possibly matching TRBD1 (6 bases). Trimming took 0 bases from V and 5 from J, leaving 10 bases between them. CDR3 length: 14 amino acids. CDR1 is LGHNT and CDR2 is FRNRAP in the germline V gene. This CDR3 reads CASGLVPGEYGYTF. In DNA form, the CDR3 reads TGTGCTAGTGGTTTGGTACCAGGGGAGTATGGCTACACCTTC. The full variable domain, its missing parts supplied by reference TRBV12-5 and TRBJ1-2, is DARVTQTPRHKVTEMGQEVTMRCQPILGHNTVFWYRQTMMQGLELLAYFRNRAPLDDSGMPKDRFSAEMPDATLATLKIQPSEPRDSAVYFCASGLVPGEYGYTFGSGTRLTVV.

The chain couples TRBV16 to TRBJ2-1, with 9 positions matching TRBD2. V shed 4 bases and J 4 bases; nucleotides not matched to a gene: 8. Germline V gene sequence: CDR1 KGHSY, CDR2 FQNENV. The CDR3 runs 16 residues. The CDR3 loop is CASSLGLAGTYNEQFF. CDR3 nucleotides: TGTGCCAGCAGCCTGGGGCTAGCGGGGACTTACAATGAGCAGTTCTTC. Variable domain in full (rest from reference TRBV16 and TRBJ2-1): GEEVAQTPKHLVRGEGQKAKLYCAPIKGHSYVFWYQQVLKNEFKFLISFQNENVFDETGMPKERFSAKCLPNSPCSLEIQATKLEDSAVYFCASSLGLAGTYNEQFFGPGTRLTVL.

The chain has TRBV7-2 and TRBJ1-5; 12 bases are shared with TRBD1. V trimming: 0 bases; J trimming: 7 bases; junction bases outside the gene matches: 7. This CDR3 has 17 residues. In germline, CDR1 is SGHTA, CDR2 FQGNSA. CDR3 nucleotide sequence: TGTGCCAGCAGCTTAGCGGGACAGGGGGCCCCTGGGCAGCCCCAGCATTTT. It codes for CASSLAGQGAPGQPQHF.

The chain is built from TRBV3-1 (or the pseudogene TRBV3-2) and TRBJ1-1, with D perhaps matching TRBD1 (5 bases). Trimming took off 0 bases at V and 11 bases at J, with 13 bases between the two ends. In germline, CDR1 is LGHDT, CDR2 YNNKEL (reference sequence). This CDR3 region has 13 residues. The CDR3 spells CASSQEVSGRAFF. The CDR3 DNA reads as TGTGCCAGCAGCCAAGAGGTATCAGGGAGGGCTTTCTTT.

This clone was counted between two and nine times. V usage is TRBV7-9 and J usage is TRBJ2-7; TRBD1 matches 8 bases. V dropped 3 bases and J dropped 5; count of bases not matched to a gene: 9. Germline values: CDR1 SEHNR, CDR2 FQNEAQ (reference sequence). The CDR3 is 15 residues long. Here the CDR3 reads CASSLDRTGLDEQYF. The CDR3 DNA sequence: TGTGCCAGCAGCTTGGACCGGACAGGGCTAGACGAGCAGTACTTC.

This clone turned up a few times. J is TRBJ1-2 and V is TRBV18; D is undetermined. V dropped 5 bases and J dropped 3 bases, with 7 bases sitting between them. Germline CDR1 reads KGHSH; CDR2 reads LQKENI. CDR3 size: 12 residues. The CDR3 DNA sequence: TGTGCCAGCTCAGATGGAGACTATGGCTACACCTTC. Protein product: CASSDGDYGYTF.

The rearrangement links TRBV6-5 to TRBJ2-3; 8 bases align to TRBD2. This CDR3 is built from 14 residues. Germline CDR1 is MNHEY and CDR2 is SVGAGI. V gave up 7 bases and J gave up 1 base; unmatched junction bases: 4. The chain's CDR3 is CASTGRGGTDTQYF. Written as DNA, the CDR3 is TGTGCCAGCACCGGGCGGGGGGGCACAGATACGCAGTATTTT.

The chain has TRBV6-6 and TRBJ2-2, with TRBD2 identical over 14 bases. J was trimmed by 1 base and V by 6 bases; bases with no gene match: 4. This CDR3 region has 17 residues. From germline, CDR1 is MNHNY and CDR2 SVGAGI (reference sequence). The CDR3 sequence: CASSRGLAGGNTGELFF. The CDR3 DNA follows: TGTGCCAGCAGCCGAGGACTAGCGGGGGGGAACACCGGGGAGCTGTTTTTT.

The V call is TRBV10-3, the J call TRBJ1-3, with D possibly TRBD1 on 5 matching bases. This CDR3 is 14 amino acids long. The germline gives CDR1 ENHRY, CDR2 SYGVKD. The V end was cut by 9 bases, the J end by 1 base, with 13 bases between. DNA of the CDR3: TGTGCCATGCGGGGCGGGCCTTCTGGAAACACCATATATTTT. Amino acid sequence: CAMRGGPSGNTIYF.

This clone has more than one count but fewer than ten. CDR3 in amino acids: CASSRTSRTDTQYF. The CDR3 region has the DNA TGTGCCAGCAGCCGGACTAGCCGCACAGATACGCAGTATTTT. The chain uses TRBV7-3 and TRBJ2-3, with 8 positions matching TRBD2. V lost 5 bases, J lost 1 base, and 2 bases stayed unmatched. Germline V lookup: CDR1 SGHTA, CDR2 FQGTGA. The CDR3 has 14 amino acids.

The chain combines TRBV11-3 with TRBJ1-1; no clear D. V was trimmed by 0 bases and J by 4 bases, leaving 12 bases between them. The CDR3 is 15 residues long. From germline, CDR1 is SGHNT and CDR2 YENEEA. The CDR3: CASSLDPTGSTEAFF. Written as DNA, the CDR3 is TGTGCCAGCAGCTTAGATCCAACGGGTAGCACTGAAGCTTTCTTT.

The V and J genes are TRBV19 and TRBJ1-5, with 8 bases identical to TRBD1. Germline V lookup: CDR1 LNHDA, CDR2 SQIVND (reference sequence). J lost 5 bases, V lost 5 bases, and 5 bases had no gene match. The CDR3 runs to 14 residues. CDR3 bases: TGTGCCAGTAGTCTGGACAGGGTGCATCAGCCCCAGCATTTT. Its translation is CASSLDRVHQPQHF.

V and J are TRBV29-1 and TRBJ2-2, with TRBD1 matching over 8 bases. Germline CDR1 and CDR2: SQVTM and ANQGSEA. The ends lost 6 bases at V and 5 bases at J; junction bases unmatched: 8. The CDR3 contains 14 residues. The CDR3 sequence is CSVRGQGATGELFF. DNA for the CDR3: TGCAGCGTCAGGGGCCAGGGGGCGACCGGGGAGCTGTTTTTT.

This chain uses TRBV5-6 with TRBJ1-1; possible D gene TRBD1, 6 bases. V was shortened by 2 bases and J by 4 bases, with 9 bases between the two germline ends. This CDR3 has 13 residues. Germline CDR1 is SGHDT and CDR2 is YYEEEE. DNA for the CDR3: TGTGCCAGCAGCTTCACAGGGAGCACTGAAGCTTTCTTT. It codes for CASSFTGSTEAFF. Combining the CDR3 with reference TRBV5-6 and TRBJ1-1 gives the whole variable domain DAGVTQSPTHLIKTRGQQVTLRCSPKSGHDTVSWYQQALGQGPQFIFQYYEEEERQRGNFPDRFSGHQFPNYSSELNVNALLLGDSALYLCASSFTGSTEAFFGQGTRLTVV.

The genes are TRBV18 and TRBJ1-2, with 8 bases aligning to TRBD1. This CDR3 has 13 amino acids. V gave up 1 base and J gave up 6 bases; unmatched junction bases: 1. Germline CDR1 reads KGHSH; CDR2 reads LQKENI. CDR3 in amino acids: CASSPLTGDGYTF. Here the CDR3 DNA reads TGTGCCAGCTCACCACTGACAGGGGATGGCTACACCTTC.

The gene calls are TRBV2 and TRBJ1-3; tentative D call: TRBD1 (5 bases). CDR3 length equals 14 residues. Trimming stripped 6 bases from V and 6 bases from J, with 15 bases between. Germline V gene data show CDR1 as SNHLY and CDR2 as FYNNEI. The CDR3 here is CASSWRGPANTIYF. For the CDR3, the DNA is TGTGCCAGCAGCTGGAGGGGCCCGGCAAACACCATATATTTT.

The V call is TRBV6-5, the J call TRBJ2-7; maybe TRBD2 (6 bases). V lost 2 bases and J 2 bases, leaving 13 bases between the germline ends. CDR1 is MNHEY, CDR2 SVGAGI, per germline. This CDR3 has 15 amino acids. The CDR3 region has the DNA TGTGCCAGCAGTTACCGGCGGGGCCATCCCTACGAGCAGTACTTC. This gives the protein CASSYRRGHPYEQYF.

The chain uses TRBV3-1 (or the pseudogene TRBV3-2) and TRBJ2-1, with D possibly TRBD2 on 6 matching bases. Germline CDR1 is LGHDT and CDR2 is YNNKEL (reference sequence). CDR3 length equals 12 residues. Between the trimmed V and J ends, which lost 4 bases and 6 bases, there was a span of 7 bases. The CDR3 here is CASSRDFNEQFF. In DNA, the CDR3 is TGTGCCAGCAGCCGGGACTTCAATGAGCAGTTCTTC.

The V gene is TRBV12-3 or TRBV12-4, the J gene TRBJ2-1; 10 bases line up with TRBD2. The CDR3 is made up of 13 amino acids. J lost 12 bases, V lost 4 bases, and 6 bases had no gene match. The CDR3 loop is CASSSERGGGQFF. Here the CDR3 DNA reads TGTGCCAGCAGTTCAGAGCGGGGGGGCGGGCAGTTCTTC.